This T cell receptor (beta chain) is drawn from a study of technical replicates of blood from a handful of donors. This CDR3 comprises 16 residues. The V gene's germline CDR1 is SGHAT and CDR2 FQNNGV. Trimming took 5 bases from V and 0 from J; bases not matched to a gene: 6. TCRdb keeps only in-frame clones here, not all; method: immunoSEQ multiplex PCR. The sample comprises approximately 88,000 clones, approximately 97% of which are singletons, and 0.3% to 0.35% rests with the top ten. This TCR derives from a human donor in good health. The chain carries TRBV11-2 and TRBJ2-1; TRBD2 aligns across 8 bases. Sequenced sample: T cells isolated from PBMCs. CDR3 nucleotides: TGTGCCAGCAGCCAATTAGCGGGAACCTCCTACAATGAGCAGTTCTTC. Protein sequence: CASSQLAGTSYNEQFF. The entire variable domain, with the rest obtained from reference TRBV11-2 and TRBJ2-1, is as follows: EAGVAQSPRYKIIEKRQSVAFWCNPISGHATLYWYQQILGQGPKLLIQFQNNGVVDDSQLPKDRFSAERLKGVDSTLKIQPAKLEDSAVYLCASSQLAGTSYNEQFFGPGTRLTVL.